The entry below describes one T cell receptor beta chain. Its specificity is not known. The record originates from a study of vaccination and CD4 T cells after COVID-19. Cultured CD4+ T-cell DNA underwent Oncomine TCR Beta short-read sequencing. Each CDR3 protein is one row after TCRdb ran MiXCR on the PCR reads. The sample has approximately 15,000 distinct CDR3 sequences, around 61% seen once. Noted treatment: approximately 11-day PBMC culture with coronavirus spike peptide pools or control peptides (ViraFEST assay). The specimen sequenced was CD4+ T cells from blood, cultured in vitro. This TCR came from a human donor who had recovered from COVID-19.

CDR3 sequence: CSARSGSGVTDTQYF. CDR3 sequence (DNA): TGCAGTGCTAGGAGTGGGAGCGGAGTCACAGATACGCAGTATTTT. The J gene is TRBJ2-3, the V gene TRBV20-1; D is possibly TRBD2 (5 bases). V was clipped by 3 bases and J by 2 bases, with 15 bases between them. Per germline, CDR1 DFQATT and CDR2 SNEGSKA (reference sequence). The CDR3 has 15 amino acids.